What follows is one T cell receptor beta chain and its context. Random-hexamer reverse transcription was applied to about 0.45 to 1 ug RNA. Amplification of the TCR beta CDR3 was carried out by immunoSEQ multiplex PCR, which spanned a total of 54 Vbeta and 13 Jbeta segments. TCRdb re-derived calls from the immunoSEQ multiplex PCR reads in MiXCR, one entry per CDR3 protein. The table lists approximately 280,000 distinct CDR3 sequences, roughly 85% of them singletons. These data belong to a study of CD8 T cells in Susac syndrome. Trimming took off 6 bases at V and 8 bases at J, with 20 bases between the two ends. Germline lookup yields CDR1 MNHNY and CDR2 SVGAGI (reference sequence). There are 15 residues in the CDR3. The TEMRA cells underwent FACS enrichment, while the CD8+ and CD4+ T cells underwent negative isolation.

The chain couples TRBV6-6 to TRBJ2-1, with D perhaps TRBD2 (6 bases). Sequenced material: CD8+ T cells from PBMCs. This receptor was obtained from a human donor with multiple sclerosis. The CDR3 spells CASSLRRGSGDEQFF. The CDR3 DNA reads TGTGCCAGCAGCCTACGACGGGGGAGTGGAGATGAGCAGTTCTTC.